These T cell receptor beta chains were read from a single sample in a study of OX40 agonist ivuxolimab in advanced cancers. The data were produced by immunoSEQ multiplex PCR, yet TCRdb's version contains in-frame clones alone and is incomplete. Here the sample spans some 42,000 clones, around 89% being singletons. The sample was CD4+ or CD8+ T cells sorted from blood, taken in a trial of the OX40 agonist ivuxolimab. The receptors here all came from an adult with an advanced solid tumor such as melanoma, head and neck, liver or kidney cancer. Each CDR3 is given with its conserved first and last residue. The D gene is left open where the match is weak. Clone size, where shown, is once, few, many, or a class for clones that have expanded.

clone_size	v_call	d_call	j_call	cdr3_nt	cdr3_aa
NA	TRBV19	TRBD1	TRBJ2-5	TGTGCCAGTAGTGCGACAGGGTTGGAGACCCAGTACTTC	CASSATGLETQYF
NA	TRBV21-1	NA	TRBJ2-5	TGTGCCAGCAGCACGGGGGGCCAAGAGACCCAGTACTTC	CASSTGGQETQYF
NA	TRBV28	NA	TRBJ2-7	TGTGCCAGCAGTTTGGGGGGCGGGTACGAGCAGTACTTC	CASSLGGGYEQYF
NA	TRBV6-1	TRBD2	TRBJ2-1	TGTGCCAGCAGTGCGAAAGCACGACTAGCGGGAGAGGCCGATGAGCAGTTCTTC	CASSAKARLAGEADEQFF
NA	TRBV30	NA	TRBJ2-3	TGTGCCTGGAGTCGCGCTATCACAGATACGCAGTATTTT	CAWSRAITDTQYF
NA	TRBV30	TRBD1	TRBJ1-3	TGTGCCTGGAGTGAGGACAGGGTTTATACAGAGCTGGGCGCCCGTCTTCGAAACACCATATATTTT	CAWSEDRVYTELGARLRNTIYF
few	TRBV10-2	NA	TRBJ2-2	TGCGCCAGCAGTGCCGGGCGCGGGGAGCTGTTTTTT	CASSAGRGELFF
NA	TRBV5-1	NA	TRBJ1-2	TGCGCCAGCAGCTTGGACGCGGGAACTAACTATGGCTACACCTTC	CASSLDAGTNYGYTF
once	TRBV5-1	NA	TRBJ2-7	TGCGCCAGCAGCCTAACCGGACTCCCCAGCTCCTACGAGCAGTACTTC	CASSLTGLPSSYEQYF
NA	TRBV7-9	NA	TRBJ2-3	TGTGCCAGCAGCTTCCCGGGGGACAGCACAGATACGCAGTATTTT	CASSFPGDSTDTQYF
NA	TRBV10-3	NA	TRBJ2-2	TGTGCCATCAGTGAGGAGGGGCGCGACGGGGAGCTGTTTTTT	CAISEEGRDGELFF
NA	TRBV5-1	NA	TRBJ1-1	TGCGCCAGCAGCTCGGGGAGGGGGGACACTGAAGCTTTCTTT	CASSSGRGDTEAFF
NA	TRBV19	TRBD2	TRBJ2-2	TGTGCCAGTGGGACTAGCGGGGGCAGGGGGACCGGGGAGCTGTTTTTT	CASGTSGGRGTGELFF
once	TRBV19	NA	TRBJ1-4	TGTGCCAGTAGTATGGCGCCGTCGTTAGTGACTAATGAAAAACTGTTTTTT	CASSMAPSLVTNEKLFF
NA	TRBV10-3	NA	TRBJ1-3	TGTGCCACACAGGGATCGGGAAACACCATATATTTT	CATQGSGNTIYF
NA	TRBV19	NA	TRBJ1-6	TGTGCCAGTAGTATATGGAGGGGTTCGGGTTTAGTCCATTCACCCCTCCACTTT	CASSIWRGSGLVHSPLHF
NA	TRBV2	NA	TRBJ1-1	TGTGCCAGCAGTCAGGGTCCGAACACTGAAGCTTTCTTT	CASSQGPNTEAFF
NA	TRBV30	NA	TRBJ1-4	TGTGCCTGGAGTGTAGACAGTACAACTAATGAAAAACTGTTTTTT	CAWSVDSTTNEKLFF
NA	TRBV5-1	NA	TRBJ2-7	TGCGCCAGCAGCTGGACCGAATCGAGTTCCTACGAGCAGTACTTC	CASSWTESSSYEQYF
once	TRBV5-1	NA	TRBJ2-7	TGCGCCAGCAGCTTGGGTCCGGATGCTACCTACGAGCAGTACTTC	CASSLGPDATYEQYF
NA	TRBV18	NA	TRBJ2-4	TGTGCCAGCTCACCACCGCCAGGGGGGGACATTCAGTACTTC	CASSPPPGGDIQYF
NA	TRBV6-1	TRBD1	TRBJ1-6	TGTGCCAGCAGAGCCGGGACAGGTCGACAATCACCCCTCCACTTT	CASRAGTGRQSPLHF
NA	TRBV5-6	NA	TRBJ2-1	TGTGCCAGCAGCCGGGACATCTGGACCCCGGGGAATGAGCAGTTCTTC	CASSRDIWTPGNEQFF
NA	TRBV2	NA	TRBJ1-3	TGTGCCAGCAACTCTCGAAGTCCCAGCGGGGGGGGCGGCTCTGGAAACACCATATATTTT	CASNSRSPSGGGGSGNTIYF
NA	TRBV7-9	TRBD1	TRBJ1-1	TGTGCCAGCAGCTTGACAGGGTCGGACACTGAAGCTTTCTTT	CASSLTGSDTEAFF
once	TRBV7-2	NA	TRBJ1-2	TGTGCCAGCAGCTTTAGCCGGGTAGCTAATGGCTACACCTTC	CASSFSRVANGYTF
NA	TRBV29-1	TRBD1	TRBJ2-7	TGCAGCGTTGTGGTCGTGCCGGGACAGGGGGGTAGCGAGCAGTACTTC	CSVVVVPGQGGSEQYF
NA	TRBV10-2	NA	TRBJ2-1	TGCGCCACCGGGGACGGAAGTGAGCAGTTCTTC	CATGDGSEQFF
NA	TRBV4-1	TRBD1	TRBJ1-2	TGCGCCAGCAGCCAACGGGACAGGGGAGCTTCGGGTGGCTACACCTTC	CASSQRDRGASGGYTF
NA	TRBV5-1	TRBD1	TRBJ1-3	TGCGCCAGCAGCTTGGAAGGGACAGGGCACTCTGGAAACACCATATATTTT	CASSLEGTGHSGNTIYF
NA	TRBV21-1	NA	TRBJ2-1	TGTGCCAGCAGGGACCCGGGACAGGGGTACAATGAGCAGTTCTTC	CASRDPGQGYNEQFF
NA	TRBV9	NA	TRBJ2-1	TGTGCCAGCACTGGGGGATCCTACAATGAGCAGTTCTTC	CASTGGSYNEQFF
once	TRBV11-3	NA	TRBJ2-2	TGTGCCAGCAGCTCGGACGGGATTGGGGAGCTGTTTTTT	CASSSDGIGELFF
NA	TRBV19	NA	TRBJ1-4	TGTGCCAGTAGTAAAGGACCTAATGAAAAACTGTTTTTT	CASSKGPNEKLFF
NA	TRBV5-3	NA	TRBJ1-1	TGTGCCAGAAGATACGTCCTCCCAGCTTTCTTT	CARRYVLPAFF
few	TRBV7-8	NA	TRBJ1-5	TGTGCCAGCAGCCTAGCCGGGTCTCCTAGCAATCAGCCCCAGCATTTT	CASSLAGSPSNQPQHF
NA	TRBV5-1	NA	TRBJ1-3	TGCGCCAGCAGCTTGGATGGATCTGGAAACACCATATATTTT	CASSLDGSGNTIYF
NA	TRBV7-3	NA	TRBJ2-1	TGTGCCAGCAGCTTAGCAGCAGCCGATGAGCAGTTCTTC	CASSLAAADEQFF
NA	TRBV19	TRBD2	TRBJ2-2	TGTGCCAGTACCAAGGGGAGCGGGAGGAACACCGGGGAGCTGTTTTTT	CASTKGSGRNTGELFF
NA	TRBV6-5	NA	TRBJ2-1	TGTGCCAGCAGTTACTCCGGCGGGGTAGGTAGCGGTGAGCAGTTCTTC	CASSYSGGVGSGEQFF
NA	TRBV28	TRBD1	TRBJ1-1	TGTGCCACCGGACAGGGGGCGGTAGCTGAAGCTTTCTTT	CATGQGAVAEAFF
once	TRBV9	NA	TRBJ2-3	TGTGCCAGCAGCGTAGATCACAACCCCACAGATACGCAGTATTTT	CASSVDHNPTDTQYF
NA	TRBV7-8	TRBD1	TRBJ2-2	TGTGCCAGCAGCTCAGGGGGACCCTTCACCGGGGAGCTGTTTTTT	CASSSGGPFTGELFF
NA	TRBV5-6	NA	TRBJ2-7	TGTGCCAGCAGCCGTGCCTCGTTCGAGCAGTACTTC	CASSRASFEQYF
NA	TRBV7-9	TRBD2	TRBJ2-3	TGTGCCAGCAGCCTCCGGACTAGCGGGGGCACAGATACGCAGTATTTT	CASSLRTSGGTDTQYF
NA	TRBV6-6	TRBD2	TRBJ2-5	TGTGCCAGCAGTTCCGGGACTAGCGGCCAAGAGACCCAGTACTTC	CASSSGTSGQETQYF
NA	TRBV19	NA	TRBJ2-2	TGTGCCAGCCGTAGACAGCACTTTAACACCGGGGAGCTGTTTTTT	CASRRQHFNTGELFF
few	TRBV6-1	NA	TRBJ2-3	TGTGCCAGCAGTGAAAGAAGGCCAGATACGCAGTATTTT	CASSERRPDTQYF
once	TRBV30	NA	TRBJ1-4	TGTGCCTGGAGTGCTTTTGAAAAACTGTTTTTT	CAWSAFEKLFF
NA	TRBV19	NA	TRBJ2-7	TGTGCCAGTAGTGTAACGGGACTCCCCTCCTACGAGCAGTACTTC	CASSVTGLPSYEQYF
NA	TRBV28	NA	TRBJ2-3	TGTGCCAGCAGTTTGTGGACTAGCACAGATACGCAGTATTTT	CASSLWTSTDTQYF
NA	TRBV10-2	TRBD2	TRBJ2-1	TGCGCCAGCAGTGAGGGGGGAGGGACTAGCGGTTACAATGAGCAGTTCTTC	CASSEGGGTSGYNEQFF